This T cell receptor (beta chain) was obtained from a study of T cell changes during pregnancy in multiple sclerosis. The CDR3 has 16 amino acids. CDR1 is MDHEN, CDR2 SYDVKM, per germline. The germline V and J ends were trimmed by 3 bases and 4 bases, with 16 bases remaining between them. Profiled with immunoSEQ multiplex PCR; TCRdb holds only in-frame clones, not every one. This sample has around 30,000 clones, with 90% found just once. The TCR originated in a female donor in good health, enrolled as a control in a pregnancy study. The sequencing here drew on CD4+ T cells from peripheral blood mononuclear cells, taken in the third trimester of pregnancy. V gene TRBV28 combines with J gene TRBJ1-5; TRBD1 might be the D (6 bases). CDR3 amino acids: CASSLRQGPGNQPQHF. The CDR3 DNA follows: TGTGCCAGCAGTTTGCGCCAGGGGCCGGGGAATCAGCCCCAGCATTTT.